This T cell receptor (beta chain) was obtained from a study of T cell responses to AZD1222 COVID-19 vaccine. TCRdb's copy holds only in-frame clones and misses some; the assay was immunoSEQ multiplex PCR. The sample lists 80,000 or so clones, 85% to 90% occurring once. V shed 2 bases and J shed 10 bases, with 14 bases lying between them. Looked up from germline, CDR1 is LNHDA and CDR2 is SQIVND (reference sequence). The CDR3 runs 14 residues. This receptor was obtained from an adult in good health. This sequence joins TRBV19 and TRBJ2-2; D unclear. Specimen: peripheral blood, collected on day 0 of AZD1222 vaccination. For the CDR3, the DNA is TGTGCCAGTAGTATATATACAGCGCTCCCGGAGCTGTTTTTT. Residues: CASSIYTALPELFF.